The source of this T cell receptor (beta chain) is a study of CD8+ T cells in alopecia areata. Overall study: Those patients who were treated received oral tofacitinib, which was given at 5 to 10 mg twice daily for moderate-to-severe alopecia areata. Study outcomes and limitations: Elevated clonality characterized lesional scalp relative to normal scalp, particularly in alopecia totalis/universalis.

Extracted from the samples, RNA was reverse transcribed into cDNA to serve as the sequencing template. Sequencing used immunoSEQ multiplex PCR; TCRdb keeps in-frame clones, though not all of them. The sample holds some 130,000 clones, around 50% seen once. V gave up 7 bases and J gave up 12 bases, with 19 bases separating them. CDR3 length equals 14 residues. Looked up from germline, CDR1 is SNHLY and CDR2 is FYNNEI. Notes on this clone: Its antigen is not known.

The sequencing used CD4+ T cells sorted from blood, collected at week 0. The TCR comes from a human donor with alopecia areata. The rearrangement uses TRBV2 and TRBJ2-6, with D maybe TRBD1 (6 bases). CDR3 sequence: CASNAQGPTRVLTF. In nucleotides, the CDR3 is TGTGCCAGCAACGCACAGGGCCCCACCCGCGTCCTGACTTTC.